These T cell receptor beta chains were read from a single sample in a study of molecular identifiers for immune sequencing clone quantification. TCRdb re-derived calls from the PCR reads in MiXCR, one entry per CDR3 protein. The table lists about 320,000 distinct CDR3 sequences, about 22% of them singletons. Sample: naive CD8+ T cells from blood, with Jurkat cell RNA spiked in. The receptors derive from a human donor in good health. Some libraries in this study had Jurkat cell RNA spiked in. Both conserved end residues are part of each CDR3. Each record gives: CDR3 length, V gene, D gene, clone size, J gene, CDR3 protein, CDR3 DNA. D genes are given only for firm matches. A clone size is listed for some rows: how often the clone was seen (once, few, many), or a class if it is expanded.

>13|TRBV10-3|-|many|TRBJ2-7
CAIGRDHSYEQYF
TGTGCCATCGGCCGGGACCACTCCTACGAGCAGTACTTC
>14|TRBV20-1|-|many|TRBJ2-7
CSARDTDRSYEQYF
TGCAGTGCTAGAGATACGGACAGATCCTACGAGCAGTACTTC
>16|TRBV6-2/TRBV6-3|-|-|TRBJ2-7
CASSPAGHGFSYEQYF
TGTGCCAGCAGTCCCGCCGGACATGGGTTCTCCTACGAGCAGTACTTC
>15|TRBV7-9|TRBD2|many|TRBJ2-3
CAEDRLAGDTDTQYF
TGTGCCGAGGATCGGCTAGCGGGGGACACAGATACGCAGTATTTT
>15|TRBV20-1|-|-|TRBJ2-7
CSARDGGSVTYEQYF
TGCAGTGCTAGAGATGGTGGTAGCGTGACCTACGAGCAGTACTTC
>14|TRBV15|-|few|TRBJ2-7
CATSTGLRSYEQYF
TGTGCCACCAGCACGGGACTGAGATCCTACGAGCAGTACTTC
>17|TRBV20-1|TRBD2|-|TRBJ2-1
CSARDYLAEGRYNEQFF
TGCAGTGCTAGAGATTACCTAGCGGAGGGGCGGTACAATGAGCAGTTCTTC
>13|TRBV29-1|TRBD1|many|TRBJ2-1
CSVPGQGRSEQFF
TGCAGCGTTCCAGGACAGGGCAGAAGTGAGCAGTTCTTC
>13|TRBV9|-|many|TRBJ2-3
CASSVGGEDTQYF
TGTGCCAGCAGCGTAGGGGGAGAAGATACGCAGTATTTT
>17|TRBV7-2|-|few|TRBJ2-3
CASSLDGVTTSTDTQYF
TGTGCCAGCAGCTTAGACGGTGTGACTACGAGCACAGATACGCAGTATTTT
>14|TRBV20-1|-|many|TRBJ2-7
CSASPLATGEQWDF
TGCAGTGCTAGTCCCCTCGCTACAGGCGAACAGTGGGACTTC
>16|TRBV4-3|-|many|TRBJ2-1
CASSQEREPSYNEQFF
TGCGCCAGCAGCCAAGAACGCGAGCCCTCCTACAATGAGCAGTTCTTC
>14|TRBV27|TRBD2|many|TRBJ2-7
CASSLRGGSYEQYF
TGTGCCAGCAGTTTACGGGGGGGCTCCTACGAGCAGTACTTC
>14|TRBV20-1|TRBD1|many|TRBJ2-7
CSARVGGQGYEQYF
TGCAGTGCTAGAGTTGGAGGACAGGGCTACGAGCAGTACTTC
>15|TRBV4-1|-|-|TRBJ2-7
CAGSQETRETYEQYF
TGCGCCGGCAGCCAAGAGACTCGAGAAACCTACGAGCAGTACTTC
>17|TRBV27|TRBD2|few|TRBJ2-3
CASSLTTSGMHSDTQYF
TGTGCCAGCAGTTTAACTACTAGCGGGATGCATTCAGATACGCAGTATTTT
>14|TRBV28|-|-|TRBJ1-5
CASSFTGRNQPQHF
TGTGCCAGCAGTTTCACAGGGAGAAATCAGCCCCAGCATTTT
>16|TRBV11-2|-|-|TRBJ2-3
CASSWRGRTSTDTQYF
TGTGCCAGCAGCTGGCGGGGCAGAACTAGCACAGATACGCAGTATTTT
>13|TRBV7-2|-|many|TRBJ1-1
CASSLVAVSEAFF
TGTGCCAGCAGCTTAGTCGCGGTCTCTGAAGCTTTCTTT
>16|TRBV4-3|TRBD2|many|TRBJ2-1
CASSQGPSGGYNEQFF
TGCGCCAGCAGCCAAGGTCCTAGCGGGGGGTACAATGAGCAGTTCTTC
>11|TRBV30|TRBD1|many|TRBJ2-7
CAWGQAYEQYF
TGTGCCTGGGGACAGGCCTACGAGCAGTACTTC
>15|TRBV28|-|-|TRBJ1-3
CAGSLLASSGNTIYF
TGTGCCGGCAGTTTACTGGCCTCCTCTGGAAACACCATATATTTT
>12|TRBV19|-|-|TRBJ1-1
CASTRGVTEAFF
TGTGCCAGTACCAGGGGCGTAACTGAAGCTTTCTTT
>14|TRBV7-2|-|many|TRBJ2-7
CASSWGLASYEQYF
TGTGCCAGCAGCTGGGGCCTGGCGTCCTACGAGCAGTACTTC
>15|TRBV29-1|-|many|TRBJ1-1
CSVTLEYTQLTEAFF
TGCAGCGTAACCCTGGAATATACTCAACTCACTGAAGCTTTCTTT
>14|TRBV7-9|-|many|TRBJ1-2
CASSRTDGRYGYTF
TGTGCCAGCAGCCGAACGGACGGTCGCTATGGCTACACCTTC
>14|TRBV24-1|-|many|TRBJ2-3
CATSGGRVTDTQYF
TGTGCCACCAGTGGCGGCAGGGTCACAGATACGCAGTATTTT
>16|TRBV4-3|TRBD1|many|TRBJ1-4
CASSQGPGQGSEKLFF
TGCGCCAGCAGCCAAGGCCCCGGACAGGGGAGTGAAAAACTGTTTTTT
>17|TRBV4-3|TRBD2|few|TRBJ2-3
CASSQEEVTSGTDTQYF
TGCGCCAGCAGCCAAGAGGAGGTGACTAGCGGCACAGATACGCAGTATTTT
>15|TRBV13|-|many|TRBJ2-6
CASSFPVRGANVLTF
TGTGCCAGCAGCTTCCCTGTAAGAGGGGCCAACGTCCTGACTTTC
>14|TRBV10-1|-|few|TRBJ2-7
CASSGGNSPYEQYF
TGCGCCAGCAGTGGGGGGAACAGCCCCTACGAGCAGTACTTC
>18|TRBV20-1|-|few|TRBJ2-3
CSARSLGGLEIVTDTQYF
TGCAGTGCTAGAAGTCTTGGGGGGCTAGAAATAGTCACAGATACGCAGTATTTT
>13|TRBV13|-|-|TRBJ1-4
CASTQGPFEKLFF
TGTGCCAGTACCCAGGGGCCATTTGAAAAACTGTTTTTT
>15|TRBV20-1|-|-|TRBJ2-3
CSAPIRTEGPDTQYF
TGCAGTGCCCCAATTCGGACGGAAGGCCCAGATACGCAGTATTTT
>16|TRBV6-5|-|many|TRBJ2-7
CASSYRQGITSYEQYF
TGTGCCAGCAGTTACCGGCAGGGGATCACCTCCTACGAGCAGTACTTC
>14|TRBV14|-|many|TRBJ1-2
CASSQDRINYGYTF
TGTGCCAGCAGCCAAGATCGGATAAACTATGGCTACACCTTC
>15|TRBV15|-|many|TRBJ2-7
CATSSFETGPYEQYF
TGTGCCACCAGCAGTTTCGAGACGGGCCCCTACGAGCAGTACTTC
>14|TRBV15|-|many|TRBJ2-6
CATSRGSRMDPRRF
TGTGCCACCAGCAGAGGTTCTAGAATGGACCCCCGCCGTTTC
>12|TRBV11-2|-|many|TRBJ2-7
CASSHPNYEQYF
TGTGCCAGCAGCCACCCCAACTACGAGCAGTACTTC
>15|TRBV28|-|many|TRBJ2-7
CASRLPGGPSYEQYF
TGTGCCAGCAGGCTCCCTGGCGGCCCCTCCTACGAGCAGTACTTC
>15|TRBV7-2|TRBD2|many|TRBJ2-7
CASSLGGGSGYEQYF
TGTGCCAGCAGCTTAGGCGGCGGGAGTGGATACGAGCAGTACTTC
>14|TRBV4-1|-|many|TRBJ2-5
CASSQSVARETQYF
TGCGCCAGCAGCCAAAGCGTTGCTCGAGAGACCCAGTACTTC
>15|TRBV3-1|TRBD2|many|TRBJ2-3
CASSQVAGGPDTQYF
TGCGCCAGCAGCCAAGTGGCGGGGGGGCCAGATACGCAGTATTTT
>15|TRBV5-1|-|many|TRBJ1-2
CASRTRQEANYGYTF
TGCGCCAGCAGGACTCGACAGGAAGCTAACTATGGCTACACCTTC
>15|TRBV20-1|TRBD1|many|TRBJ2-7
CSAREHRGPAYEQYF
TGCAGTGCTAGAGAGCACAGGGGGCCCGCCTACGAGCAGTACTTC
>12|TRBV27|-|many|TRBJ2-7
CASSPGNNEQYF
TGTGCCAGCAGCCCGGGAAACAACGAGCAGTACTTC
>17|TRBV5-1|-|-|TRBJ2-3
CASSPPAGLLGPDTQYF
TGCGCCAGCAGCCCCCCCGCGGGGTTGTTGGGACCAGATACGCAGTATTTT
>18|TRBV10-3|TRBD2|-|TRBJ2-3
CAISEAGNSGGRTDTQYF
TGTGCCATCAGTGAGGCGGGGAATAGCGGGGGCCGCACAGATACGCAGTATTTT
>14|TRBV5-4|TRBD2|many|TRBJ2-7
CASSFGLASYEQYF
TGTGCCAGCAGCTTTGGACTAGCTTCCTACGAGCAGTACTTC
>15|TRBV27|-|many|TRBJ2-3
CASSLGVSRTDTQYF
TGTGCCAGCAGTTTAGGGGTTTCTCGCACAGATACGCAGTATTTT
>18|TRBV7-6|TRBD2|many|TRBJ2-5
CASSLPSGLAGPTETQYF
TGTGCCAGCAGCCTTCCGTCGGGACTAGCGGGGCCTACAGAGACCCAGTACTTC
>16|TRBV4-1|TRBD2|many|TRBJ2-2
CASSLTSGQNTGELFF
TGCGCCAGCAGCCTTACTAGCGGGCAGAACACCGGGGAGCTGTTTTTT
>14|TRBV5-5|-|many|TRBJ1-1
CASSPGHGNTEAFF
TGTGCCAGCAGCCCGGGACACGGGAACACTGAAGCTTTCTTT
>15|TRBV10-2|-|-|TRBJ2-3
CASSVLAGGTDTQYF
TGCGCCAGCAGTGTACTAGCAGGGGGAACAGATACGCAGTATTTT
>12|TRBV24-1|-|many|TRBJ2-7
CATGRRGYEQYF
TGTGCCACCGGCCGCAGGGGCTACGAGCAGTACTTC
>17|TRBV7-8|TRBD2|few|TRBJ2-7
CASSPEGVVAGFYEQYF
TGTGCCAGCAGCCCAGAGGGGGTTGTAGCGGGATTCTACGAGCAGTACTTC
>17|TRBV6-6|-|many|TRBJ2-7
CASSSLRTAFSSYEQYF
TGTGCCAGCAGTTCCCTCCGGACAGCTTTTAGCTCCTACGAGCAGTACTTC